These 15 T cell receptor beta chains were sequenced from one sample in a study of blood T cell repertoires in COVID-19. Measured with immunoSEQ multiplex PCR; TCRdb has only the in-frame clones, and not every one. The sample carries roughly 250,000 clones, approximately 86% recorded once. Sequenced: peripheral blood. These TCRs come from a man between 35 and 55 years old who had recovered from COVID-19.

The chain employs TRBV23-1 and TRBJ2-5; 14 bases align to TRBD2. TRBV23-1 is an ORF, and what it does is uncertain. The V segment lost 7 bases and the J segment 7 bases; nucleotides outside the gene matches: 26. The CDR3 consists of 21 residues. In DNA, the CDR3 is TGCGCCAGCAACCACACCGTGCCGGGACTAGCGGGGGCCCTGCGGAGAGGGACCCAGTACTTC. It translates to CASNHTVPGLAGALRRGTQYF.

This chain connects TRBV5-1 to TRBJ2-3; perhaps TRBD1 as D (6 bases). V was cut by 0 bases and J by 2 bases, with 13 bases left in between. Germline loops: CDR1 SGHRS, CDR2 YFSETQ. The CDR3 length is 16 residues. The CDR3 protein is CASSLGGPGNTDTQYF. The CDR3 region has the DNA TGCGCCAGCAGCTTGGGGGGGCCAGGGAACACAGATACGCAGTATTTT.

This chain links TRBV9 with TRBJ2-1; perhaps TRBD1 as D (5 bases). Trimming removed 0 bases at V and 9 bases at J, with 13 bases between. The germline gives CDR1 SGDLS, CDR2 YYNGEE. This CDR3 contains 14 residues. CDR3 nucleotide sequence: TGTGCCAGCAGCGTAGGTCTTCCGGACACTGAGCAGTTCTTC. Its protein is CASSVGLPDTEQFF.

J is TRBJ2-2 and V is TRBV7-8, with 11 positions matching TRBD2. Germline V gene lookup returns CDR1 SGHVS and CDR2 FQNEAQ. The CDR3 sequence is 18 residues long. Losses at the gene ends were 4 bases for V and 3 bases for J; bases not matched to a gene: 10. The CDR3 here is CASSWLTIAGGHTGELFF. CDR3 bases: TGTGCCAGCAGCTGGCTCACGATAGCGGGGGGGCACACCGGGGAGCTGTTTTTT.

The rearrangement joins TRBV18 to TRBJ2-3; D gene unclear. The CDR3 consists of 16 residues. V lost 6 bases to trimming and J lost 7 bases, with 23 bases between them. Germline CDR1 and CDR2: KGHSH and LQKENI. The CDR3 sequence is CASSPGRSPASHTQYF. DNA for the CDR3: TGTGCCAGCTCTCCGGGTCGGTCGCCCGCAAGTCATACGCAGTATTTT.

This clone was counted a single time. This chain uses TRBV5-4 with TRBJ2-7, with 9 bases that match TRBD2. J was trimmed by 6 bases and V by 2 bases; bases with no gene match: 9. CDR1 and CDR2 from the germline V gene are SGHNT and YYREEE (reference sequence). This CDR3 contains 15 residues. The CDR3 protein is CASSFGAGGPLEQYF. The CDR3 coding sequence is TGTGCCAGCAGCTTTGGAGCGGGGGGCCCACTCGAGCAGTACTTC.

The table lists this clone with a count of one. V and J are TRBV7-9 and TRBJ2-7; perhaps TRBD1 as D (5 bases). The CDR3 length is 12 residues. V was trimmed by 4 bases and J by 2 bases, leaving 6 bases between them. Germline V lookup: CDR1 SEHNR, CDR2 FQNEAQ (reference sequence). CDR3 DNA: TGTGCCAGCAGCTCAGGGACCTACGAGCAGTACTTC. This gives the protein CASSSGTYEQYF. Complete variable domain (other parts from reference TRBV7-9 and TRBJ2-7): DTGVSQNPRHKITKRGQNVTFRCDPISEHNRLYWYRQTLGQGPEFLTYFQNEAQLEKSRLLSDRFSAERPKGSFSTLEIQRTEQGDSAMYLCASSSGTYEQYFGPGTRLTVT.

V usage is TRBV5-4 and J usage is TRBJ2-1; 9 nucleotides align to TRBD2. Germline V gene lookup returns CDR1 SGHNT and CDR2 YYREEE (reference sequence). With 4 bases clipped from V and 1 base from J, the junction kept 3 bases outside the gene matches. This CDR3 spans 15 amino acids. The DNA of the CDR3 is TGTGCCAGCAGCGTTACTAGCGGGTCCTACAATGAGCAGTTCTTC. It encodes CASSVTSGSYNEQFF.

As DNA, the CDR3 is TGTGCCAGTAGTGGGTTTCGAACAGGGTCAGCCTACGAGCAGTACTTC. This gives the protein CASSGFRTGSAYEQYF. The V gene is TRBV19, the J gene TRBJ2-7; tentatively, D is TRBD1 (6 bases). Trimming pared 5 bases from V and 2 bases from J, leaving 19 bases between. The germline V gene has CDR1 LNHDA and CDR2 SQIVND (reference sequence). This CDR3 is 16 amino acids long.

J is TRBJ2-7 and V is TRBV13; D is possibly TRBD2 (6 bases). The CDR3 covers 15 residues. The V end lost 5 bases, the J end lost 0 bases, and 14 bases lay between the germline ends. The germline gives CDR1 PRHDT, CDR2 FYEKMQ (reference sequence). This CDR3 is CASSQSGVRSYEQYF. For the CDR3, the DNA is TGTGCCAGCAGCCAATCGGGGGTCCGCTCCTACGAGCAGTACTTC.

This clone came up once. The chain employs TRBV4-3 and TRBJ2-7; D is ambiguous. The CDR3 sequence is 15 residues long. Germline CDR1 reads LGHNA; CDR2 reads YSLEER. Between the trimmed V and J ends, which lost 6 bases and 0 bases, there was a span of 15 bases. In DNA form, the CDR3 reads TGCGCCAGCAGTCGAACTGTAGGCGGCTCCTACGAGCAGTACTTC. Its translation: CASSRTVGGSYEQYF.

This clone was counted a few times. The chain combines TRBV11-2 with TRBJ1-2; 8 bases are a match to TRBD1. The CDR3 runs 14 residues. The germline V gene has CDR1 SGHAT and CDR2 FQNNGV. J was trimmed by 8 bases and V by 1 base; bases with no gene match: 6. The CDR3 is CASSLGPGGQGYTF. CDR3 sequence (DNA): TGTGCCAGCAGCTTAGGTCCAGGGGGCCAAGGCTACACCTTC.

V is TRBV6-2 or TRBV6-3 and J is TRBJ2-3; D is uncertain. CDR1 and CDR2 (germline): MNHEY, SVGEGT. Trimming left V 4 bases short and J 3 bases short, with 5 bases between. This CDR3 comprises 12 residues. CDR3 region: CASSSLTDTQYF. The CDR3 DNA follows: TGTGCCAGCAGTTCCCTGACAGATACGCAGTATTTT.

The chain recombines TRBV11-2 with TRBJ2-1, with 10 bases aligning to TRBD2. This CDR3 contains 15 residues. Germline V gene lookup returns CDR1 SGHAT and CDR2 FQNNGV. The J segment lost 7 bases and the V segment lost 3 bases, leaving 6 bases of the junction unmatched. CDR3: CASSLNSGGVNEQFF. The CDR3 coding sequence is TGTGCCAGCAGCTTGAACAGCGGGGGGGTGAATGAGCAGTTCTTC. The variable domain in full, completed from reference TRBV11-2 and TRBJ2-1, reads EAGVAQSPRYKIIEKRQSVAFWCNPISGHATLYWYQQILGQGPKLLIQFQNNGVVDDSQLPKDRFSAERLKGVDSTLKIQPAKLEDSAVYLCASSLNSGGVNEQFFGPGTRLTVL.

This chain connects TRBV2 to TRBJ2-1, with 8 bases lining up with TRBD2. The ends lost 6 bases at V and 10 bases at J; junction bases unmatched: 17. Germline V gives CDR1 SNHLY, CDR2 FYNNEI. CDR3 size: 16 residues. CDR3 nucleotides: TGTGCCAGCAGCGGGTCCAGCGGGAGTAAAAGGGGGGAGCAGTTCTTC. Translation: CASSGSSGSKRGEQFF.